This is a list of T cell receptor beta chains from one sample in a study of OX40 agonist ivuxolimab in advanced cancers. Libraries were prepared by immunoSEQ multiplex PCR; TCRdb keeps only in-frame clonotypes and omits some of them. Counted here are tens of thousands of clones, 84% occurring once; the ten biggest clones make up approximately 24%. The source was CD4+ or CD8+ T cells sorted from blood, collected in a trial of the OX40 agonist ivuxolimab. The receptors shown here come from an adult with an advanced solid tumor such as melanoma, head and neck, liver or kidney cancer. Each CDR3 is given with its conserved first and last residue. The D gene is left open where the match is weak. Clone size appears in some rows only: once, few, many, or a class for an expanded clone.

J,D,size,V,CDR3,DNA
TRBJ2-7,-,-,TRBV7-3,CASSLSSGSEQYF,TGTGCCAGCAGCTTAAGTTCTGGGTCCGAGCAGTACTTC
TRBJ2-2,-,few,TRBV30,CARSGTGELFF,TGTGCCCGCTCAGGGACCGGGGAGCTGTTTTTT
TRBJ2-1,TRBD2,few,TRBV28,CASSSSRSSGGIFEQFF,TGTGCCAGCAGTTCCTCCCGAAGTAGCGGGGGGATTTTTGAGCAGTTCTTC
TRBJ2-7,-,-,TRBV4-2,CASSQDPGLTYEQYF,TGTGCCAGCAGCCAAGACCCGGGATTGACCTACGAGCAGTACTTC
TRBJ1-1,-,-,TRBV4-1,CASSPGGVNTEAFF,TGCGCCAGCAGTCCAGGTGGAGTGAACACTGAAGCTTTCTTT
TRBJ1-1,-,-,TRBV19,CASNVPQVRRRVNTEAFF,TGTGCCAGTAATGTTCCACAGGTCCGGCGCAGAGTGAACACTGAAGCTTTCTTT
TRBJ2-3,-,-,TRBV10-2,CASSEGAGGSTDTQYF,TGCGCCAGCAGTGAGGGGGCAGGGGGGAGCACAGATACGCAGTATTTT
TRBJ2-7,-,-,TRBV27,CASSPGTAIYEQYF,TGTGCCAGCAGTCCCGGGACGGCCATCTACGAGCAGTACTTC
TRBJ1-2,-,few,TRBV28,CASSSDGIYGYTF,TGTGCCAGCAGTTCGGACGGAATTTATGGCTACACCTTC
TRBJ1-5,-,-,TRBV5-5,CASSLDIDQPQHF,TGTGCCAGCAGCCTTGACATTGATCAGCCCCAGCATTTT
TRBJ1-5,-,-,TRBV7-2,CASSLLAGPNNQPQHF,TGTGCCAGCAGCTTACTGGCAGGGCCTAACAATCAGCCCCAGCATTTT
TRBJ2-7,-,-,TRBV7-8,CASSGEAAYEQYF,TGTGCCAGCAGCGGGGAAGCTGCCTACGAGCAGTACTTC
TRBJ1-2,-,-,TRBV19,CASFTRGNGYTF,TGTGCCAGTTTTACACGGGGGAATGGCTACACCTTC
TRBJ2-5,-,-,TRBV14,CASSQLSYETQYF,TGTGCCAGCAGCCAGCTATCCTATGAGACCCAGTACTTC
TRBJ1-4,TRBD1,-,TRBV15,CATSRFSGQGNEKLFF,TGTGCCACCAGCAGATTCAGTGGACAGGGAAATGAAAAACTGTTTTTT
TRBJ2-2,TRBD1,-,TRBV6-1,CATEQGADTGELFF,TGTGCCACCGAACAGGGGGCTGACACCGGGGAGCTGTTTTTT
TRBJ2-3,TRBD2,-,TRBV19,CASSMGLAGSTDTQYF,TGTGCCAGTAGTATGGGACTAGCGGGAAGCACAGATACGCAGTATTTT